This TCR beta chain emerged from a study of T-cell memory formation after mild COVID-19. General study findings and limits: Contracting CD8+ clones were enriched in EMRA, CD4+ mainly in CM and EM.

5'RACE, which relied on constant-segment primers, yielded TCR alpha and TCR beta cDNA libraries carrying sample barcodes and UMIs. TCRdb independently ran MiXCR on the 5' RACE reads; one entry per CDR3 protein. Of some 440,000 distinct CDR3 sequences listed, roughly 25% are singletons. The germline V gene has CDR1 SGHNT and CDR2 YYREEE (reference sequence). After removal of 0 bases from V and 5 bases from J, the junction contained 14 bases not matched to a gene. The CDR3 is 18 residues long. The table lists this clonotype with a few counts. No antigen is known for it. The receptor comes from an adult woman who had mild COVID-19 (a few samples of this study predate the infection). Cell type and time point are not known. The chain carries TRBV5-4 and TRBJ2-1; 7 bases fit TRBD2. The sample comprised PBMCs or a T cell subset sorted from them (not recorded which). The CDR3 region has the DNA TGTGCCAGCAGCTTGGTTCCCGGAGGCGGGAGCGGGGACAATGAGCAGTTCTTC. Protein: CASSLVPGGGSGDNEQFF.